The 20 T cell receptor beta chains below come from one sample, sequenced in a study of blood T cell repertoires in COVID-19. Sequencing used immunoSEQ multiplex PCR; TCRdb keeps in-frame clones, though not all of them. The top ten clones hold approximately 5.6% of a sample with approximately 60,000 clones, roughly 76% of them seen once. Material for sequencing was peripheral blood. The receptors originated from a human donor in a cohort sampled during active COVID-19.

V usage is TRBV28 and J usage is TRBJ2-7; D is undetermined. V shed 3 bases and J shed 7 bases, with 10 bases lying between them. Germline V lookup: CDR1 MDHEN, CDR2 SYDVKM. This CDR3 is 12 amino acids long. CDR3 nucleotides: TGTGCCAGCAGTTTGGTATCCGGGGAGCAGTACTTC. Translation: CASSLVSGEQYF. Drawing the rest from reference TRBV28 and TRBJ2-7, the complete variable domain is DVKVTQSSRYLVKRTGEKVFLECVQDMDHENMFWYRQDPGLGLRLIYFSYDVKMKEKGDIPEGYSVSREKKERFSLILESASTNQTSMYLCASSLVSGEQYFGPGTRLTVT.

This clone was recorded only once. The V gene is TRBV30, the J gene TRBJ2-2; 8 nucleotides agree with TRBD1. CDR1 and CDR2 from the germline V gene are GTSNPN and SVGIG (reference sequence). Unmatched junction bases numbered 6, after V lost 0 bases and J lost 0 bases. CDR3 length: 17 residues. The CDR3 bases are TGTGCCTGGAGTGTACCCGGGACAGGAACGAACACCGGGGAGCTGTTTTTT. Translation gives CAWSVPGTGTNTGELFF.

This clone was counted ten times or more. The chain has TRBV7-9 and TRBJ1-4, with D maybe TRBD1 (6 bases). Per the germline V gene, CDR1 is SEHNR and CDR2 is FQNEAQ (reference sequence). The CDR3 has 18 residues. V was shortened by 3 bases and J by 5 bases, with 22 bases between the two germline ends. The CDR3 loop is CASSFFALGAGRNEKLFF. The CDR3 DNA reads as TGTGCCAGCAGCTTTTTCGCGTTGGGGGCCGGGAGGAATGAAAAACTGTTTTTT.

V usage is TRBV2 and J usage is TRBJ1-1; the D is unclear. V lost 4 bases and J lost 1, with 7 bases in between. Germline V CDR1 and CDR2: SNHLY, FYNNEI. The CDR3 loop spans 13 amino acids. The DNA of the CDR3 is TGTGCCAGCAGTGTTGGCACGAACACTGAAGCTTTCTTT. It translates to CASSVGTNTEAFF. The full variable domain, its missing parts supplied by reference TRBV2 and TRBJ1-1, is EPEVTQTPSHQVTQMGQEVILRCVPISNHLYFYWYRQILGQKVEFLVSFYNNEISEKSEIFDDQFSVERPDGSNFTLKIRSTKLEDSAMYFCASSVGTNTEAFFGQGTRLTVV.

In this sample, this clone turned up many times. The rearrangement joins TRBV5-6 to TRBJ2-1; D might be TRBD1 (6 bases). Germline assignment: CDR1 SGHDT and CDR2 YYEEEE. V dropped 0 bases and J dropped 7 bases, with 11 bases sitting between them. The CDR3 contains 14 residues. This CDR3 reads CASSLDVGANEQFF. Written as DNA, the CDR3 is TGTGCCAGCAGCTTGGACGTGGGGGCGAATGAGCAGTTCTTC.

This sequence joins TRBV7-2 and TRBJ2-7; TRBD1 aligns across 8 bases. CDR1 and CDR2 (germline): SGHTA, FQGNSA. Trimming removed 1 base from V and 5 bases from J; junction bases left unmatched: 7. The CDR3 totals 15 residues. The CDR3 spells CASSLGAGGWDEQYF. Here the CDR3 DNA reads TGTGCCAGCAGCTTAGGGGCAGGGGGCTGGGACGAGCAGTACTTC.

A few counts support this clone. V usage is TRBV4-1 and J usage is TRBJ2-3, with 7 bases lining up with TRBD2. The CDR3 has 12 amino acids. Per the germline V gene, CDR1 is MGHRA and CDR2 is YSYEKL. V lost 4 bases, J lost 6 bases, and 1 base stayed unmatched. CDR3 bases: TGCGCCAGCAGCCCCGGGGGGGATACGCAGTATTTT. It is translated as CASSPGGDTQYF.

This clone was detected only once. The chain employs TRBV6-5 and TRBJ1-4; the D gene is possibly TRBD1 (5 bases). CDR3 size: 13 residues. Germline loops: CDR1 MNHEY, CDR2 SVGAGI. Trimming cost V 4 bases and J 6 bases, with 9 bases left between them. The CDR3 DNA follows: TGTGCCAGCAGTTCAGCGGGGGATGAAAAACTGTTTTTT. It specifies CASSSAGDEKLFF.

CDR3 loop: CASSDGAGLGGYTF. CDR3 DNA sequence: TGTGCCAGCAGTGATGGGGCGGGGCTAGGTGGCTACACCTTC. V usage is TRBV2 and J usage is TRBJ1-2, with a possible D match to TRBD1 (5 bases). V gave up 3 bases and J gave up 7 bases, with 15 bases separating them. Germline CDR1 and CDR2: SNHLY and FYNNEI. There are 14 residues in the CDR3.

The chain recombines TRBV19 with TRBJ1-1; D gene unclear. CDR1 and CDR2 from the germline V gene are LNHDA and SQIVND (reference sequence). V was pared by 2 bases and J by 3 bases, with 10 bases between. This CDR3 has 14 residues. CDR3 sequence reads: CASSIRPSDTEAFF. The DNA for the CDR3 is TGTGCCAGTAGTATAAGGCCCAGCGACACTGAAGCTTTCTTT.

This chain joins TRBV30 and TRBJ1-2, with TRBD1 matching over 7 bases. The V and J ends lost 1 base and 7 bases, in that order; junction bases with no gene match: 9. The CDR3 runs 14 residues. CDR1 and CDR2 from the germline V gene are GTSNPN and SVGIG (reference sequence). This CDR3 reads CAWSALLTGTGYTF. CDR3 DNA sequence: TGTGCCTGGAGTGCACTCCTGACAGGGACTGGCTACACCTTC.

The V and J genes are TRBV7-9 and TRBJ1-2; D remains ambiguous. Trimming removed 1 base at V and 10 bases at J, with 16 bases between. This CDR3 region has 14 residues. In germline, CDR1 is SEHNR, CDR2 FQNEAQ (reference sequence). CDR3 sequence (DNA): TGTGCCAGCAGCTTAGTTGGCGCGAAGAGGGACTACACCTTC. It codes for CASSLVGAKRDYTF.

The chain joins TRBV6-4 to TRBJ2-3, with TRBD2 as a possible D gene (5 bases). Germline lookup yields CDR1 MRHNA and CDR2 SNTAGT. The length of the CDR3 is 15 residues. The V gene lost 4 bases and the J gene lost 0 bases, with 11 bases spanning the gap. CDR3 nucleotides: TGTGCCAGCAGTGGGGAAGGGAGAAGCACAGATACGCAGTATTTT. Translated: CASSGEGRSTDTQYF.

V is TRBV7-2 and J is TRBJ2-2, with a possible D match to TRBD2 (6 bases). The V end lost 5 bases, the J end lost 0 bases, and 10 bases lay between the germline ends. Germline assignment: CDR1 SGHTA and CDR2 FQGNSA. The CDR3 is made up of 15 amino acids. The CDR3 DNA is TGTGCCAGCAGCAAGACTAGATCGAACACCGGGGAGCTGTTTTTT. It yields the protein CASSKTRSNTGELFF.

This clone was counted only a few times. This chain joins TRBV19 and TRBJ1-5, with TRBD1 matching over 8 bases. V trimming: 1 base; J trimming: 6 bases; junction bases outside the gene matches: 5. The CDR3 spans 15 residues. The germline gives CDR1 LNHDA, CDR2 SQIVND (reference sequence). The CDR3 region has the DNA TGTGCCAGTAGTATAGGGACAGGGATCCCTCAGCCCCAGCATTTT. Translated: CASSIGTGIPQPQHF.

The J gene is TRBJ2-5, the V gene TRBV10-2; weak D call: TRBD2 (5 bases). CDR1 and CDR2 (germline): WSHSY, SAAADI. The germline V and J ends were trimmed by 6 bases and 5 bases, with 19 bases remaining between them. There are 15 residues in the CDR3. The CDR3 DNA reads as TGCGCCAGCAGCGTATCTTGGGAGACTGCCGAGACCCAGTACTTC. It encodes CASSVSWETAETQYF.

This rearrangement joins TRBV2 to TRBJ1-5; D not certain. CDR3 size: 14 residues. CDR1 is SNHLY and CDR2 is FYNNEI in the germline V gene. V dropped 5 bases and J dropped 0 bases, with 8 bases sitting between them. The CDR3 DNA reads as TGTGCCAGCAGTCGAATCTATAGCAATCAGCCCCAGCATTTT. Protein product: CASSRIYSNQPQHF. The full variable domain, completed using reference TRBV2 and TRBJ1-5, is EPEVTQTPSHQVTQMGQEVILRCVPISNHLYFYWYRQILGQKVEFLVSFYNNEISEKSEIFDDQFSVERPDGSNFTLKIRSTKLEDSAMYFCASSRIYSNQPQHFGDGTRLSIL.

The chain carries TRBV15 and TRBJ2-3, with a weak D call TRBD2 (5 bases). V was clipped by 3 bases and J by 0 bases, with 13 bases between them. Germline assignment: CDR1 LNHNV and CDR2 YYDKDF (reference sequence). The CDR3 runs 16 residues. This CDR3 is CATSSITRTSTDTQYF. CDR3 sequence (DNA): TGTGCCACCAGCAGCATCACCCGGACTAGCACAGATACGCAGTATTTT.

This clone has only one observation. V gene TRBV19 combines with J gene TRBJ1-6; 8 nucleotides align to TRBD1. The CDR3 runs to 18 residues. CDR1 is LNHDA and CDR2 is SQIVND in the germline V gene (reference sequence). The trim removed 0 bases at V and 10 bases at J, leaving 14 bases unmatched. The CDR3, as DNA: TGTGCCAGTAGTATAGATCTTTCCCAGGGGGCCGGATTCTCACCCCTCCACTTT. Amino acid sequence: CASSIDLSQGAGFSPLHF.

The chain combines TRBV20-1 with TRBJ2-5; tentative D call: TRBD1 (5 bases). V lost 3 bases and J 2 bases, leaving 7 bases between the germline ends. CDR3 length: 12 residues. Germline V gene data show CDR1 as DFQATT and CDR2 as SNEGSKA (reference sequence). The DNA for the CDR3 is TGCAGTGCTAGTCCAGGGCAAGAGACCCAGTACTTC. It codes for CSASPGQETQYF.